This note documents a single T cell receptor beta chain sequence. The antigen it recognizes is unknown. No quality values exist for individual bases; no much larger clone is one base distant. This entry belongs to a study of T-cell reconstitution after alpha-beta-depleted transplantation in children (dated by TCRdb to 2015 to 2016). Study-level background: The study quantitatively tracked T-cell immune reconstitution after TCRalphabeta/CD19-depleted allogeneic hematopoietic cell transplantation in children using TCR repertoire profiling.

CDR1 and CDR2 are drawn from the germline V gene (reference sequence): LNHNV, YYDKDF. The CDR3, from cysteine to phenylalanine, totals 14 residues. Of all the DNA, just the CDR3 is kept, 42 bases in frame from base 1. Trimming takes 8 bases off V and 7 bases off J; junction bases not matched to a gene: 11. The receptor library was made with PCR. Instrument used: Illumina HiSeq 2500. TCR library preparation used molecular barcoding, with unique molecular identifiers applied to normalize quantification of the TCRbeta repertoire. TCRdb reprocessing: public reads trimmed at Q25 with fastp, clones called with MiXCR, in-frame beta chains kept. Merged by CDR3 protein, the rows form single entries marked with the most common genes and DNA. Across this sample there are a few hundred thousand distinct CDR3 sequences, with 9.5% to 15% seen only once. The top ten hold around 5.6% of the sample.

The sequenced sample was PBMCs from the stem cell graft donor, obtained from the stem cell graft. This receptor was identified in a human donor who donated a stem cell graft to a child with combined immunodeficiency. The chain is made from TRBV15 and TRBJ1-2; 9 central bases correspond to TRBD1. Here is the DNA: TGTGCCACCGCCGGTGGGGGACAGGGTCCTGGCTACACCTTC. Translated, it gives CATAGGGQGPGYTF.